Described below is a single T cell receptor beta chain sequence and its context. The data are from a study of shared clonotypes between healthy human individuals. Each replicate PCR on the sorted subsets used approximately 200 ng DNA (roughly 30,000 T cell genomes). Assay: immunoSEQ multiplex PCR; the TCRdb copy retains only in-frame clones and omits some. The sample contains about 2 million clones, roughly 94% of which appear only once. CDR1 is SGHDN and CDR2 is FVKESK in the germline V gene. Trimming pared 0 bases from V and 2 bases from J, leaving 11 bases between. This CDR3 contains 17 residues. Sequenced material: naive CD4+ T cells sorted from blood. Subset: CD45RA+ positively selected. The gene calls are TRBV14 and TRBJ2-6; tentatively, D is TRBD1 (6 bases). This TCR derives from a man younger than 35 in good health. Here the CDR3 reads CASSQDRAGAGANVLTF. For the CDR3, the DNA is TGTGCCAGCAGCCAAGATAGGGCAGGGGCTGGGGCCAACGTCCTGACTTTC. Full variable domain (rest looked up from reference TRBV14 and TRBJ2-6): EAGVTQFPSHSVIEKGQTVTLRCDPISGHDNLYWYRRVMGKEIKFLLHFVKESKQDESGMPNNRFLAERTGGTYSTLKVQPAELEDSGVYFCASSQDRAGAGANVLTFGAGSRLTVL.